This T cell receptor beta chain was captured in a study of T cells in Graves' hyperthyroidism and ophthalmopathy. Overall study results and limits: Expanded thyroid clonotypes (above 0.001) were mostly also found in blood.

The table lists this clonotype with a few counts. Its target is not known. Using RNA transcripts as the source, TCR beta CDR3 regions were amplified. TCR CDR3 regions were first amplified by RT-PCR with HTBI primers. TCRdb passed the multiplex PCR reads through MiXCR, listing each CDR3 protein once. The sample has under 650,000 distinct CDR3 sequences, under 20% seen once. Trimming stripped 0 bases from V and 5 bases from J, with 13 bases between. CDR3 length: 15 amino acids. Germline-derived CDR1 and CDR2 are LNHNV and YYDKDF (reference sequence). Stable hyperthyroidism: no ophthalmopathy progression over 18 months of follow-up. Diagnosis rested on symptoms, serum thyroxine and TRAb, thyroid ultrasound, and orbital computed tomography. The PBMCs had their origin in 10 ml of fresh peripheral blood.

The TCR sequence derives from a woman in her 30s with Graves' hyperthyroidism. The J gene is TRBJ2-5, the V gene TRBV15; possible D gene TRBD2, 6 bases. The specimen sequenced was blood. CDR3 region: CATSRDAAGRETQYF. For the CDR3, the DNA is TGTGCCACCAGCAGAGATGCGGCGGGACGGGAGACCCAGTACTTC.